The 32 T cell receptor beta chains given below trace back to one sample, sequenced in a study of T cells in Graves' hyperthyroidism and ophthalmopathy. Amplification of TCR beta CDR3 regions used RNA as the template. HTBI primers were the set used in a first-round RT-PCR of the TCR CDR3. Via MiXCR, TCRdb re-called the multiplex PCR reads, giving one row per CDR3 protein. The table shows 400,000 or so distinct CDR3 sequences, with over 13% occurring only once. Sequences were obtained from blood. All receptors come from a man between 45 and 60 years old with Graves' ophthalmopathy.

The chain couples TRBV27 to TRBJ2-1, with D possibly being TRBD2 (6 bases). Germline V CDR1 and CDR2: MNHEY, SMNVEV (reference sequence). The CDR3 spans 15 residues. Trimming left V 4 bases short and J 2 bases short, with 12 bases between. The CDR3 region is CASSSIAETYNEQFF. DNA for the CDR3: TGTGCCAGCAGTTCCATAGCGGAGACCTACAATGAGCAGTTCTTC.

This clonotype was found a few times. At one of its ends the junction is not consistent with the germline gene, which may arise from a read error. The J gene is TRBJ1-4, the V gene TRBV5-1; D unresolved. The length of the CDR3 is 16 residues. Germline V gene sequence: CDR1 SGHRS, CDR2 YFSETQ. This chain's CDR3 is CASSSDRLATNEKPFF. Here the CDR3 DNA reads TGCGCCAGCAGCTCAGACCGGTTGGCAACTAATGAAAAACCGTTTTTT.

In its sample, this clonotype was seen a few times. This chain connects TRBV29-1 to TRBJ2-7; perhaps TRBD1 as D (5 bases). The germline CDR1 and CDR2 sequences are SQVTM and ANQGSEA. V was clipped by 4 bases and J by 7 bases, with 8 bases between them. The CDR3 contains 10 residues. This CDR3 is CSVGGREQYF. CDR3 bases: TGCAGCGTTGGGGGCAGGGAGCAGTACTTC.

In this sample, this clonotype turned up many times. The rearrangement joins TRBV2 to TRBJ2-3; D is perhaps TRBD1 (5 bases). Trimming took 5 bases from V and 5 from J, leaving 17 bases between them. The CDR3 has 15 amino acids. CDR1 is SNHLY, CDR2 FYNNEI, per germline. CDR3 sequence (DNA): TGTGCCAGCAGTCAAGACAGCCGGGCAGGAGATACGCAGTATTTT. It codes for CASSQDSRAGDTQYF.

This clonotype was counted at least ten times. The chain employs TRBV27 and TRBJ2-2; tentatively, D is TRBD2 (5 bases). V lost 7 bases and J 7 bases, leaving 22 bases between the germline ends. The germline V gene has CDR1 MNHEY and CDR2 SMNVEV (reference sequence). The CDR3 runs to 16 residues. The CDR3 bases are TGTGCCAGCACCAGACGAGGGTTAGGGCGCGACGGGGAGCTGTTTTTT. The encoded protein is CASTRRGLGRDGELFF.

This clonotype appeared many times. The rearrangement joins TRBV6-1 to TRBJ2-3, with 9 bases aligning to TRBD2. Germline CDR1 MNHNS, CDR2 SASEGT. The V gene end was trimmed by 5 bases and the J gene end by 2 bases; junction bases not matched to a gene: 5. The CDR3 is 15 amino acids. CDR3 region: CASSYASGTTDTQYF. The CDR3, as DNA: TGTGCCAGCAGTTACGCTAGCGGGACCACAGATACGCAGTATTTT.

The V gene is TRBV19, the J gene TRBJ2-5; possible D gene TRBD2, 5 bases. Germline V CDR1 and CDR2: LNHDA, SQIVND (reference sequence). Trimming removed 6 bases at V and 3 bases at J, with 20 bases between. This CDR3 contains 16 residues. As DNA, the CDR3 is TGTGCCAGTAGCCGGACTCATCAGAACAAGGAAGAGACCCAGTACTTC. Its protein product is CASSRTHQNKEETQYF.

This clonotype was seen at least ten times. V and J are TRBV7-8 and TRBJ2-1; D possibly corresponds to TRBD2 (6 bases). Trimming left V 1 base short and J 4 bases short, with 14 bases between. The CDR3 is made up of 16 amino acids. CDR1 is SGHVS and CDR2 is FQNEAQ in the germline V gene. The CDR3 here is CASSLDAGRRYNEQFF. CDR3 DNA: TGTGCCAGCAGCTTAGATGCCGGGAGAAGGTACAATGAGCAGTTCTTC.

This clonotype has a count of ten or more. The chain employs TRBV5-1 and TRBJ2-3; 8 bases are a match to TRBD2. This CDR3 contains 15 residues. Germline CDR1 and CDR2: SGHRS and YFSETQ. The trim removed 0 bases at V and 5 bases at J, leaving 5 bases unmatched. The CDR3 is CASSLARTSGDTQYF. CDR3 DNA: TGCGCCAGCAGCTTGGCCCGCACTAGCGGAGATACGCAGTATTTT. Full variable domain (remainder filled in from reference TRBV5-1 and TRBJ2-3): KAGVTQTPRYLIKTRGQQVTLSCSPISGHRSVSWYQQTPGQGLQFLFEYFSETQRNKGNFPGRFSGRQFSNSRSEMNVSTLELGDSALYLCASSLARTSGDTQYFGPGTRLTVL.

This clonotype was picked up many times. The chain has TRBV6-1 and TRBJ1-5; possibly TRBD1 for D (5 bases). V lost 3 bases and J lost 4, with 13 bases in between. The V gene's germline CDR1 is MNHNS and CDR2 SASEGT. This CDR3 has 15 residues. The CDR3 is CASSETEFANQPQHF. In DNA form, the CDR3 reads TGTGCCAGCAGTGAGACAGAGTTTGCGAATCAGCCCCAGCATTTT.

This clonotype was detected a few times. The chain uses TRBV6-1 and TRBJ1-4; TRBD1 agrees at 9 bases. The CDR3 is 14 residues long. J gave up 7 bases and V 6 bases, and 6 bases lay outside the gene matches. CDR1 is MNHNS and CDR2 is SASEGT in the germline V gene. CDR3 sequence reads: CASSPDRGSEKLFF. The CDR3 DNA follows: TGTGCCAGCAGCCCCGACAGGGGGAGTGAAAAACTGTTTTTT.

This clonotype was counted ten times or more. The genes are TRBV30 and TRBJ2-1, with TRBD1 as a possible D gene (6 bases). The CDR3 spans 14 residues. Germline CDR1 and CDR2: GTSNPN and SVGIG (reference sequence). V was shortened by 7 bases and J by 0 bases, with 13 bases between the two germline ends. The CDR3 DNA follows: TGTGCCTCAACCGGGACATACTCCTACAATGAGCAGTTCTTC. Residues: CASTGTYSYNEQFF.

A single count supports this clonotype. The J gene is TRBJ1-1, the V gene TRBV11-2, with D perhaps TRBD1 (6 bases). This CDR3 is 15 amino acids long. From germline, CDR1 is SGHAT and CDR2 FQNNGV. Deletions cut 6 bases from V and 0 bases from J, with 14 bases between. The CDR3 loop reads CASREGVNMNTEAFF. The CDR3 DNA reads TGTGCCAGCAGAGAGGGGGTCAATATGAACACTGAAGCTTTCTTT.

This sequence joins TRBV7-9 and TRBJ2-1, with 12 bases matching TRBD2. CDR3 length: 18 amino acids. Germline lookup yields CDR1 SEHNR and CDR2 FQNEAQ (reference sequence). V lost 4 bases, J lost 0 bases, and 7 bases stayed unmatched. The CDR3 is CASSYRTSGKSSYNEQFF. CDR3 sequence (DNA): TGTGCCAGCAGCTACCGGACTAGCGGGAAAAGCTCCTACAATGAGCAGTTCTTC.

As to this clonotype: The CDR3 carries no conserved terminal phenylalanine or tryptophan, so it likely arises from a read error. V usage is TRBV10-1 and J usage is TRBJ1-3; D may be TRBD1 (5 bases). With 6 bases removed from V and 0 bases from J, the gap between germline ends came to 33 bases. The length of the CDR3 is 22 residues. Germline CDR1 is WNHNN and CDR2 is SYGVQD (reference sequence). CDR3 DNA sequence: TGCGCCAGCAGAGAATCCTCGGCCCGGGGGACGTCAGCCGACGTCTCTGGAAACACCATATATCTT. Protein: CASRESSARGTSADVSGNTIYL.

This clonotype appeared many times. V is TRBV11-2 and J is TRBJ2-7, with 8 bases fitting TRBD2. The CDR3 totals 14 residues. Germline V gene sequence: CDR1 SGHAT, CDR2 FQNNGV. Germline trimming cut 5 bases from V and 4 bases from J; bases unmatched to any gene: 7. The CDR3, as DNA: TGTGCCAGCAGCCCCCGACTAGCGACGTACGAGCAGTACTTC. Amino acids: CASSPRLATYEQYF.

CDR3 DNA sequence: TGTGCCAGCAGTTTTTACGATGAGCAGTTCTTC. Encoded protein: CASSFYDEQFF. This chain uses TRBV28 with TRBJ2-1, with unresolved D. Trimming took 3 bases from V and 8 from J, leaving 5 bases between them. Germline loops: CDR1 MDHEN, CDR2 SYDVKM. The CDR3 is 11 amino acids.

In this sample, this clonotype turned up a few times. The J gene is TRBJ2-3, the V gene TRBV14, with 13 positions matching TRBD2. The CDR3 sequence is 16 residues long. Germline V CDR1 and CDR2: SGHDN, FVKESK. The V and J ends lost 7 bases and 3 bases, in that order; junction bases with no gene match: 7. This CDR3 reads CASTPGLAGWTDTQYF. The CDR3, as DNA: TGTGCCAGCACCCCGGGACTAGCGGGATGGACAGATACGCAGTATTTT.

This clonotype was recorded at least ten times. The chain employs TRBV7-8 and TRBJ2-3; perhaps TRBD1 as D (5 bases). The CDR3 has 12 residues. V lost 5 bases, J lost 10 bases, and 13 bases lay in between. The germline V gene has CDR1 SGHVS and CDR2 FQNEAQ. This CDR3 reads CASSHDQGSQYF. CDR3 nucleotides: TGTGCCAGCAGCCATGATCAGGGTTCGCAGTATTTT.

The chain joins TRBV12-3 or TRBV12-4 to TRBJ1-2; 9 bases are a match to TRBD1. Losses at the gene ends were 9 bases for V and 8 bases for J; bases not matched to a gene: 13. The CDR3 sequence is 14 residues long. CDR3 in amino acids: CASELDRGFGGYTF. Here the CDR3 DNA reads TGTGCCAGTGAATTGGACAGGGGCTTTGGCGGCTACACCTTC.

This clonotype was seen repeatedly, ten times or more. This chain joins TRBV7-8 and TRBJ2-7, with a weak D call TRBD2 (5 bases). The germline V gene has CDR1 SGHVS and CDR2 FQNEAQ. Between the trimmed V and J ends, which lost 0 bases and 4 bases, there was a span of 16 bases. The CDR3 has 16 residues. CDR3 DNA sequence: TGTGCCAGCAGCTTAGCATTTGCTAGCTCCCCGTACGAGCAGTACTTC. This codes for CASSLAFASSPYEQYF.

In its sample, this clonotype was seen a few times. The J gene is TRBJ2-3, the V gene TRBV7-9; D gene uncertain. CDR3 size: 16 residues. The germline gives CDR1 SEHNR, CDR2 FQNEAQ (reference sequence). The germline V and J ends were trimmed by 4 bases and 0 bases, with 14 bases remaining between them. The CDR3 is CASSSVFPTSTDTQYF. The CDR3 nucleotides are TGTGCCAGCAGCTCGGTCTTCCCGACTAGCACAGATACGCAGTATTTT.

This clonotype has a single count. CDR3 nucleotide sequence: TGTGCCGCACTCCGCGGGACAGGTGGGACCCAGTACTTC. Protein product: CAALRGTGGTQYF. This chain uses TRBV7-9 with TRBJ2-5; 8 bases agree with TRBD1. The V gene's germline CDR1 is SEHNR and CDR2 FQNEAQ (reference sequence). V lost 11 bases, J lost 7 bases, and 12 bases stayed unmatched. The CDR3 covers 13 residues. Full variable domain (rest looked up from reference TRBV7-9 and TRBJ2-5): DTGVSQNPRHKITKRGQNVTFRCDPISEHNRLYWYRQTLGQGPEFLTYFQNEAQLEKSRLLSDRFSAERPKGSFSTLEIQRTEQGDSAMYLCAALRGTGGTQYFGPGTRLLVL.

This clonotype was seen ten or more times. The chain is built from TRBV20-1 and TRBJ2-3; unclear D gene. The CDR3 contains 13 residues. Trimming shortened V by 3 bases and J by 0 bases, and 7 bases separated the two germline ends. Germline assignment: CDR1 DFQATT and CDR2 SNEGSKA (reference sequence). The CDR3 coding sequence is TGCAGTGCTAGTAGGGCTAGCACAGATACGCAGTATTTT. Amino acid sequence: CSASRASTDTQYF.

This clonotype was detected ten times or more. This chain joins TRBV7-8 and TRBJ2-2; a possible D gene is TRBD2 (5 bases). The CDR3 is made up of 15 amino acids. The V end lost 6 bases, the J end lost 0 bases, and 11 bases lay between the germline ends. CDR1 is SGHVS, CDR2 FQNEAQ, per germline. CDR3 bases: TGTGCCAGCAGTCCGGGGAGCGCGAACACCGGGGAGCTGTTTTTT. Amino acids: CASSPGSANTGELFF.

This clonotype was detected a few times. The CDR3 spells CASSISMGPQHF. The CDR3 DNA follows: TGTGCCAGTAGTATATCCATGGGGCCCCAGCATTTT. The V gene is TRBV19, the J gene TRBJ1-5; D is undetermined. CDR1 LNHDA and CDR2 SQIVND come from the germline V gene (reference sequence). CDR3 length equals 12 residues. Trimming stripped 2 bases from V and 9 bases from J, with 8 bases between.

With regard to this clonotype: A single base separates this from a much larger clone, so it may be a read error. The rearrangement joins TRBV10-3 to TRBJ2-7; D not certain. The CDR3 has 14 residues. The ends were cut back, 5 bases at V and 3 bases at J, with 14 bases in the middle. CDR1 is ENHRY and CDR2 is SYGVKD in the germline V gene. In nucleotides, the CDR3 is TGTGCCATCAGTTACTCGCGGATAAACTACGAGCAGTACTTC. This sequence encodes CAISYSRINYEQYF.

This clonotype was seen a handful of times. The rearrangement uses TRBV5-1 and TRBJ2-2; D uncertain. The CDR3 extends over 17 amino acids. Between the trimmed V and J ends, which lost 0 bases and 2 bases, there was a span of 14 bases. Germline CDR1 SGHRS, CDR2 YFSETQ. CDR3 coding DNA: TGCGCCAGCAGCTTGGGACCCACAAAGACCAACACCGGGGAGCTGTTTTTT. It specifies CASSLGPTKTNTGELFF.

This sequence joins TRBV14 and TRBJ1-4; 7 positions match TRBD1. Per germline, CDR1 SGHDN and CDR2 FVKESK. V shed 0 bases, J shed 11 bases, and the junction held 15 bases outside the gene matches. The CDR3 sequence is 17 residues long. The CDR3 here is CASSQDLLGRGVDKLFF. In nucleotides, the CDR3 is TGTGCCAGCAGCCAAGATCTTCTGGGCAGGGGGGTCGACAAACTGTTTTTT.

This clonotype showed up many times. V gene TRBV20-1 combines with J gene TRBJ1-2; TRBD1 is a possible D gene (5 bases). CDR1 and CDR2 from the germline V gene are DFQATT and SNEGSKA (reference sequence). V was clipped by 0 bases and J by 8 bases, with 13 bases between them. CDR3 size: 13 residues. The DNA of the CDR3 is TGCAGTGCTAGAGATTCGAGCAGGGTCGGCTACACCTTC. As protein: CSARDSSRVGYTF.

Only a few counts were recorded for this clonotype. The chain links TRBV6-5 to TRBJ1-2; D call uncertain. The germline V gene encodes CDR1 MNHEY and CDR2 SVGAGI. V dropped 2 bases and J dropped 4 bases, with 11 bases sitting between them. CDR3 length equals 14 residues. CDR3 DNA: TGTGCCAGCAGTTACCGAGGTTTCCGCTATGGCTACACCTTC. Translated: CASSYRGFRYGYTF.

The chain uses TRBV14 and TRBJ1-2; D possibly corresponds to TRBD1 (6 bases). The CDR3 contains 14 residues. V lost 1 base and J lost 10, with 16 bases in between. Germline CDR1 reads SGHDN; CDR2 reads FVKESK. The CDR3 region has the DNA TGTGCCAGCAGCCAAGGGGGACATCAGAGGTCCTACACCTTC. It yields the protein CASSQGGHQRSYTF. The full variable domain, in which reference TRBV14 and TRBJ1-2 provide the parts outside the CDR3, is EAGVTQFPSHSVIEKGQTVTLRCDPISGHDNLYWYRRVMGKEIKFLLHFVKESKQDESGMPNNRFLAERTGGTYSTLKVQPAELEDSGVYFCASSQGGHQRSYTFGSGTRLTVV.